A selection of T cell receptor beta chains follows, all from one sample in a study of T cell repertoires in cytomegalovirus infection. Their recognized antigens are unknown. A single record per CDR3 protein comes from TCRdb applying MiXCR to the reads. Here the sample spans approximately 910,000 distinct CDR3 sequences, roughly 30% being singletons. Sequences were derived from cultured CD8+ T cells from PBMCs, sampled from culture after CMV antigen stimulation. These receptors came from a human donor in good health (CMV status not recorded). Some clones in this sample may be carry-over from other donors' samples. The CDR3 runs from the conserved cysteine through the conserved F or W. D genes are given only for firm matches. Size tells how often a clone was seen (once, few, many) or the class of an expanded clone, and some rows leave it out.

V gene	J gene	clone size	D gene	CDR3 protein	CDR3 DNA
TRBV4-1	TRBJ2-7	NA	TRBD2	CASSHQLAGGPKDEQYF	TGTGCCAGCAGCCACCAACTAGCGGGGGGCCCTAAGGACGAGCAGTACTTC
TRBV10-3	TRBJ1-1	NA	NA	CAISHGEQSNTEAFF	TGTGCCATCAGTCATGGGGAACAGTCGAACACTGAAGCTTTCTTT
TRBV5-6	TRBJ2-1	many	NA	CASSLIREQFF	TGTGCCAGCAGCTTAATCCGTGAGCAGTTCTTC
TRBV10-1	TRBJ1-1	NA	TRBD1	CASSETGERTEAFF	TGCGCCAGCAGTGAAACAGGGGAAAGGACTGAAGCTTTCTTT
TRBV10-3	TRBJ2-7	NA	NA	CAITPSGQGLTYEQYF	TGTGCCATCACCCCTTCTGGGCAGGGACTGACCTACGAGCAGTACTTC
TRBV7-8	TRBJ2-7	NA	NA	CASSLERRSRRHEQYF	TGTGCCAGCAGCTTAGAGAGACGGTCCCGACGACACGAGCAGTACTTC
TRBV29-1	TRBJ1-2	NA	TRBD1	CSVEAWDRSYGYTF	TGCAGCGTTGAGGCCTGGGACAGAAGCTATGGCTACACCTTC
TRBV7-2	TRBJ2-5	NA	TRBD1	CASNLNRGPTETQYF	TGTGCCAGCAACTTAAACAGGGGGCCCACAGAGACCCAGTACTTC
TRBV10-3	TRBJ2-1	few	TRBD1	CAISDRTGVGNEQFF	TGTGCCATCAGTGATCGGACAGGGGTAGGGAATGAGCAGTTCTTC
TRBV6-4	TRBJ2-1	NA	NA	CASSDTTGALGNEQFF	TGTGCCAGCAGTGACACGACAGGTGCTCTCGGGAATGAGCAGTTCTTC
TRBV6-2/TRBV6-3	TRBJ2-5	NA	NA	CASSNGGARETQYF	TGTGCCAGCAGTAATGGGGGGGCTCGGGAGACCCAGTACTTC